This TCR beta chain was retrieved from a study of blood T cell repertoires in COVID-19. Across the whole study: Samples came from the United States, Italy and Spain, spanning acute and convalescent COVID-19. The analysed material was cDNA or gDNA that came from T cells, B-cell-depleted T cells, or PBMCs.

This clone has a handful of counts. How the authors handled the data: Reference gene primer amplification gave estimated nucleated cell counts. Only in-frame clones appear in the TCRdb table, and some are missing; sequencing was by immunoSEQ multiplex PCR. D and trimming were read from the DNA, whereas the V and J calls and clone size are those reported in that table. In the table there are approximately 56,000 clones, approximately 80% of which are singletons. The germline CDR1 and CDR2 sequences are KGHSH and LQKENI. V lost 3 bases and J lost 6; bases outside the gene matches: 5. This CDR3 comprises 14 residues.

The chain is built from TRBV18 and TRBJ1-2, with 9 nucleotides matching TRBD1. The sample taken for sequencing was peripheral blood. The receptor's source is a woman of 80 years or more with acute or convalescent COVID-19. The CDR3 nucleotides are TGTGCCAGCTCACCCTCCGGGACAGGGCATGGCTACACCTTC. This sequence encodes CASSPSGTGHGYTF. The full variable domain, in which reference TRBV18 and TRBJ1-2 provide the parts outside the CDR3, is NAGVMQNPRHLVRRRGQEARLRCSPMKGHSHVYWYRQLPEEGLKFMVYLQKENIIDESGMPKERFSAEFPKEGPSILRIQQVVRGDSAAYFCASSPSGTGHGYTFGSGTRLTVV.